Below, 17 T cell receptor beta chains from the same sample are listed, as sequenced in a study of shared clonotypes between healthy human individuals (dated by TCRdb to about 2020). For the CD8 naive samples, CD45RO-negative cells were positively selected for CCR7, yielding a CD45RA+CCR7+ population from which TemRA cells were excluded. Receptor amplification or capture employed the immunoSEQ multiplex PCR assay. The table comes from immuneACCESS by way of TCRdb, which keeps in-frame sequences with V and J called. Part of the clones is missing from these tables; in studies checked, under half for an unresolved V gene and the rest for unknown reasons. In all, the sample holds some 600,000 clones, and approximately 96% of those were seen once. The ten largest clones add up to 0.11% of the sample. The material sequenced was naive CD8+ T cells sorted from blood. Per the publication, the cell subset or site label means: CD45RA+CCR7+. All receptors derive from a woman aged 25-40 years in good health.

The chain links TRBV7-9 to TRBJ2-5; possible D gene TRBD2, 7 bases. The CDR3 extends over 12 amino acids. Germline lookup yields CDR1 SEHNR and CDR2 FQNEAQ (reference sequence). V lost 5 bases, J lost 6 bases, and 10 bases lay in between. This chain's CDR3 is CASSLGGQTQYF. CDR3 coding DNA: TGTGCCAGCAGCCTGGGGGGGCAGACCCAGTACTTC.

The chain recombines TRBV2 with TRBJ2-4; 11 nucleotides match TRBD2. The CDR3 spans 16 residues. CDR1 is SNHLY, CDR2 FYNNEI, per germline. V was pared by 3 bases and J by 4 bases, with 5 bases of the junction left unmatched. The CDR3 here is CASSDLGTSGKNIQYF. The CDR3, as DNA: TGTGCCAGCAGTGACCTTGGGACTAGCGGAAAAAACATTCAGTACTTC.

The rearrangement links TRBV6-6 to TRBJ2-5, with D unresolved. Germline assignment: CDR1 MNHNY and CDR2 SVGAGI (reference sequence). CDR3 length: 12 amino acids. V dropped 8 bases and J dropped 5 bases, with 12 bases sitting between them. CDR3 in amino acids: CASGYVRETQYF. Written as DNA, the CDR3 is TGTGCCAGCGGGTACGTTCGCGAGACCCAGTACTTC.

The chain is built from TRBV13 and TRBJ1-4; D perhaps matches TRBD1 (6 bases). From germline, CDR1 is PRHDT and CDR2 FYEKMQ (reference sequence). The CDR3 runs to 20 residues. Trimming removed 2 bases at V and 3 bases at J, with 25 bases between. CDR3: CASSLSEIEGGTTSNEKLFF. The CDR3 DNA reads as TGTGCCAGCAGCTTATCCGAAATCGAAGGGGGTACCACCTCTAATGAAAAACTGTTTTTT.

The rearrangement links TRBV5-8 to TRBJ1-5; D gene unclear. CDR1 and CDR2 from the germline V gene are SGHTS and YDEGEE. V was cut by 0 bases and J by 2 bases, with 9 bases left in between. This CDR3 region has 15 residues. This CDR3 reads CASSLGGEGNQPQHF. In DNA form, the CDR3 reads TGTGCCAGCAGCTTGGGTGGGGAGGGCAATCAGCCCCAGCATTTT.

The chain joins TRBV10-3 to TRBJ1-5; 7 positions match TRBD1. CDR1 and CDR2 (germline): ENHRY, SYGVKD. The CDR3 length is 15 residues. V trimming: 2 bases; J trimming: 6 bases; junction bases outside the gene matches: 7. This CDR3 is CAISEKRGHTQPQHF. The CDR3 nucleotides are TGTGCCATCAGTGAGAAGAGGGGGCATACTCAGCCCCAGCATTTT.

V usage is TRBV9 and J usage is TRBJ2-2; D is possibly TRBD2 (5 bases). This CDR3 has 14 residues. CDR1 and CDR2 from the germline V gene are SGDLS and YYNGEE. The V end lost 4 bases, the J end lost 6 bases, and 13 bases lay between the germline ends. CDR3: CASSPQGGPGELFF. The CDR3 coding sequence is TGTGCCAGCAGCCCGCAAGGAGGACCCGGGGAGCTGTTTTTT.

This chain uses TRBV27 with TRBJ2-3; D may correspond to TRBD1 or TRBD2 (5 bases each). Germline lookup yields CDR1 MNHEY and CDR2 SMNVEV (reference sequence). V lost 2 bases to trimming and J lost 8 bases, with 11 bases between them. The CDR3 extends over 13 amino acids. DNA for the CDR3: TGTGCCAGCAGTTTAACCACGGGGCCTACGCAGTATTTT. Translating gives CASSLTTGPTQYF.

In its sample, this clone was seen once. The rearrangement links TRBV6-5 to TRBJ2-4; the D gene is possibly TRBD1 (5 bases). Trimming removed 6 bases at V and 0 bases at J, with 12 bases between. Germline CDR1 and CDR2: MNHEY and SVGAGI. The CDR3 is 15 amino acids. The CDR3 region is CASSPTAVAKNIQYF. In DNA form, the CDR3 reads TGTGCCAGCAGCCCGACAGCTGTAGCCAAAAACATTCAGTACTTC.

The chain carries TRBV5-6 and TRBJ1-1, with unresolved D. Germline V gene lookup returns CDR1 SGHDT and CDR2 YYEEEE. CDR3 size: 14 residues. Trimming stripped 1 base from V and 6 bases from J, with 13 bases between. In DNA form, the CDR3 reads TGTGCCAGCAGCTTGCCGAGCAAGTCCCCTGAAGCTTTCTTT. Translated, it gives CASSLPSKSPEAFF.

This sequence joins TRBV11-3 and TRBJ2-2, with D unresolved. Germline-derived CDR1 and CDR2 are SGHNT and YENEEA. V was shortened by 1 base and J by 2 bases, with 11 bases between the two germline ends. The CDR3 length is 16 residues. The CDR3 sequence is CASSLGGRRNTGELFF. CDR3 in DNA: TGTGCCAGCAGCTTAGGGGGTCGAAGAAACACCGGGGAGCTGTTTTTT.

The V call is TRBV7-8, the J call TRBJ1-5; D not resolved. The CDR3 is made up of 13 amino acids. Looked up from germline, CDR1 is SGHVS and CDR2 is FQNEAQ. V was shortened by 2 bases and J by 2 bases, with 4 bases between the two germline ends. The CDR3 nucleotides read TGTGCCAGCAGCTTATCGGGCAATCAGCCCCAGCATTTT. Protein sequence: CASSLSGNQPQHF.

The CDR3 protein is CASSLESLPPNYGYTF. The CDR3 DNA reads TGCGCCAGCAGCTTGGAGAGCCTACCACCGAACTATGGCTACACCTTC. The J gene is TRBJ1-2, the V gene TRBV5-1; no definite D call. Germline V gene data show CDR1 as SGHRS and CDR2 as YFSETQ. Trimming removed 0 bases from V and 2 bases from J, with 14 bases in between. The CDR3 consists of 16 residues.

This sequence joins TRBV5-4 and TRBJ1-4, with D maybe TRBD1 (5 bases). Trimming left V 0 bases short and J 12 bases short, with 9 bases between. In germline, CDR1 is SGHNT, CDR2 YYREEE (reference sequence). This CDR3 contains 12 residues. The CDR3 coding sequence is TGTGCCAGCAGCTTGGGGGGACCCCAACTGTTTTTT. Translation gives CASSLGGPQLFF.

The DNA for the CDR3 is TGTGCCAGCGGGAGACTAGCGGGAGCCTCCGCCTACGAGCAGTACTTC. Its protein is CASGRLAGASAYEQYF. The chain joins TRBV2 to TRBJ2-7, with 12 bases matching TRBD2. With V trimmed by 8 bases and J by 2 bases, 10 bases remained unmatched. This CDR3 comprises 16 residues. CDR1 and CDR2 (germline): SNHLY, FYNNEI.

The J gene is TRBJ2-5, the V gene TRBV6-5, with TRBD2 matching over 8 bases. The CDR3 covers 16 residues. The J segment lost 9 bases and the V segment lost 2 bases, leaving 14 bases of the junction unmatched. The germline CDR1 and CDR2 sequences are MNHEY and SVGAGI. CDR3 coding DNA: TGTGCCAGCAGTTACAGCACTAGCGGAACCGGATGGGCCCAGTACTTC. Its translation: CASSYSTSGTGWAQYF.

J is TRBJ2-1 and V is TRBV4-1, with a weak D call TRBD2 (7 bases). V gave up 4 bases and J gave up 3 bases, with 19 bases separating them. The V gene's germline CDR1 is MGHRA and CDR2 YSYEKL. The CDR3 is 17 residues long. The CDR3, as DNA: TGCGCCAGCAGCCCCCGGGGGGCTAGCGGTTACTACAATGAGCAGTTCTTC. Encoded protein: CASSPRGASGYYNEQFF.